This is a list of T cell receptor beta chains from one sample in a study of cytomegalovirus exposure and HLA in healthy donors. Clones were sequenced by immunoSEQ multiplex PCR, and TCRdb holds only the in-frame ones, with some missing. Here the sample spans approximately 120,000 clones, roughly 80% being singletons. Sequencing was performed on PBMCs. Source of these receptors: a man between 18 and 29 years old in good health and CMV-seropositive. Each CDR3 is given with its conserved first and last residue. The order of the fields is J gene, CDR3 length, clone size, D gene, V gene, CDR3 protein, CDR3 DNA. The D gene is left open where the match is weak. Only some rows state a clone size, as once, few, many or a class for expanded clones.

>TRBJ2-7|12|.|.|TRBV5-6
CASSSLSYEQYF
TGTGCCAGCAGCTCCCTCTCCTACGAGCAGTACTTC
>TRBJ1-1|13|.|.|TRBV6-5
CASSYQGTTEAFF
TGTGCCAGCAGTTATCAGGGGACCACTGAAGCTTTCTTT
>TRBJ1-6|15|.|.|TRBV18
CASSPSRGRDSPLHF
TGTGCCAGCTCACCATCGCGGGGGCGTGATTCACCCCTCCACTTT
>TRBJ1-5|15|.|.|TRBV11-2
CASSRDSNSNQPQHF
TGTGCCAGCAGCCGAGACTCAAATAGCAATCAGCCCCAGCATTTT
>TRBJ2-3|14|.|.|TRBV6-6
CASSYRGLTDTQYF
TGTGCCAGCAGTTACAGGGGTCTCACAGATACGCAGTATTTT
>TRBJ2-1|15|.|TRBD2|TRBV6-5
CASSYAFGGAYEQFF
TGTGCCAGCAGTTATGCATTCGGGGGGGCCTATGAGCAGTTCTTC
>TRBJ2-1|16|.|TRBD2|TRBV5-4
CASSPYGRGGHNEQFF
TGTGCCAGCAGCCCCTACGGTCGGGGGGGGCACAATGAGCAGTTCTTC
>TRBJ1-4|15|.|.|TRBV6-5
CASRRSSDQGEKLFF
TGTGCCAGCAGGAGATCGTCCGACCAGGGCGAAAAACTGTTTTTT
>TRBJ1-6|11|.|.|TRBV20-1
CSVSRWGALHF
TGCAGTGTTTCGCGATGGGGCGCCCTCCACTTT
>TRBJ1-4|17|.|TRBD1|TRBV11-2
CASSLDGFGQGGEKLFF
TGTGCCAGCAGCTTAGACGGATTCGGACAGGGAGGTGAAAAACTGTTTTTT
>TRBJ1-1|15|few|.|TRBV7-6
CASSLEAGSNTEAFF
TGTGCCAGCAGCTTAGAGGCGGGGTCGAACACTGAAGCTTTCTTT
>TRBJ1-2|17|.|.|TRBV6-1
CASSENARGSANYGYTF
TGTGCCAGCAGTGAAAACGCGAGAGGATCCGCTAACTATGGCTACACCTTC
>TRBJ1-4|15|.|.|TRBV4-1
CASSQVQGDNEKLFF
TGCGCCAGCAGCCAGGTACAGGGAGATAATGAAAAACTGTTTTTT
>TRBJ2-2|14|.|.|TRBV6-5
CASSWETGGGELFF
TGTGCCAGCAGTTGGGAGACTGGAGGCGGGGAGCTGTTTTTT
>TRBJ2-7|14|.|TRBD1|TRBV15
CATSRDRGSYEQYF
TGTGCCACCAGCAGGGACAGGGGATCCTACGAGCAGTACTTC
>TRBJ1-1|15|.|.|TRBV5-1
CASSSQGHLSIEAFF
TGCGCCAGCAGCTCCCAGGGACACCTATCGATCGAAGCTTTCTTT
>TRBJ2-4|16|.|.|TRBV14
CASSQSTGLAKNIQYF
TGTGCCAGCAGCCAGAGCACAGGCCTAGCCAAAAACATTCAGTACTTC
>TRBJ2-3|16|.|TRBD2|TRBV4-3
CASSQDRAAGPGTQYF
TGCGCCAGCAGCCAAGATCGCGCAGCGGGGCCCGGTACGCAGTATTTT
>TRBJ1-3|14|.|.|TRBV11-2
CASSFNQFGDTIYF
TGTGCCAGCAGCTTCAATCAATTCGGGGACACCATATATTTT
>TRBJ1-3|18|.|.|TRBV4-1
CASSQEPGGRISGNTIYF
TGCGCCAGCAGCCAAGAACCCGGGGGACGGATCTCTGGAAACACCATATATTTT
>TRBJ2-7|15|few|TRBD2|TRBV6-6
CASRQLAGGNYEQYF
TGTGCCAGCAGGCAATTAGCGGGAGGGAACTACGAGCAGTACTTC
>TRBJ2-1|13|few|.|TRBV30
CAWSRTAPNEQFF
TGTGCCTGGAGTAGAACAGCCCCGAATGAGCAGTTCTTC
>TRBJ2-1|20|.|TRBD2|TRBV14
CASSHKGLAGIKSSYNEQFF
TGTGCCAGCAGCCATAAGGGACTAGCGGGGATTAAGAGCTCCTACAATGAGCAGTTCTTC
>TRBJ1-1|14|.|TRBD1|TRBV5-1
CASSYSGTGNEAFF
TGCGCCAGCAGCTACTCCGGGACAGGGAATGAAGCTTTCTTT
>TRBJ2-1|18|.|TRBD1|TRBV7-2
CASSLRSPGTASYNEQFF
TGTGCCAGCAGCTTAAGGTCGCCCGGGACAGCATCCTACAATGAGCAGTTCTTC
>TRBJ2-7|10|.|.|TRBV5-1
CASDRREQYF
TGCGCCAGCGACAGACGCGAGCAGTACTTC
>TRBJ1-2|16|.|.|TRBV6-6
CASSYSPGISNYGYTF
TGTGCCAGCAGTTACTCCCCAGGGATCTCAAACTATGGCTACACCTTC
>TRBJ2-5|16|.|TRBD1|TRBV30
CGLRPRPRTGRETQYF
TGTGGGCTGAGGCCCCGACCGAGGACAGGGAGGGAGACCCAGTACTTC
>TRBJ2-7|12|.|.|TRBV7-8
CASSLFSYEQYF
TGTGCCAGCAGCTTATTTAGTTACGAGCAGTACTTC
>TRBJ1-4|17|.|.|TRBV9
CASSVGPGAVANEKLFF
TGTGCCAGCAGCGTAGGTCCAGGGGCGGTTGCTAATGAAAAACTGTTTTTT
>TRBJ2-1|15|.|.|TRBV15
CATSRDVEGAGEQFF
TGTGCCACCAGCAGAGATGTAGAAGGGGCAGGTGAGCAGTTCTTC
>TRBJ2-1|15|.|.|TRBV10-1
CASSESPVLDNEQFF
TGCGCCAGCAGTGAGTCGCCCGTCTTGGACAACGAGCAGTTCTTC
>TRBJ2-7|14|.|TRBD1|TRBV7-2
CASSPTGAGHEQYF
TGTGCCAGCAGCCCAACAGGGGCGGGCCACGAGCAGTACTTC
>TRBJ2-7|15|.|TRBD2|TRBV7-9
CASSFSLADTYEQYF
TGTGCCAGCAGCTTTTCACTAGCGGACACCTACGAGCAGTACTTC
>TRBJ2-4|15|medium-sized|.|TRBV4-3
CASSQESQGKNIQYF
TGCGCCAGCAGCCAAGAGTCCCAGGGTAAAAACATTCAGTACTTC
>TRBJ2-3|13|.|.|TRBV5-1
CASKSTSGDTQYF
TGCGCCAGCAAGAGTACGTCTGGAGATACGCAGTATTTT
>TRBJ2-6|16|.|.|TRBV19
CASSIRGFSGANVLTF
TGTGCCAGTAGTATAAGAGGTTTCTCTGGGGCCAACGTCCTGACTTTC
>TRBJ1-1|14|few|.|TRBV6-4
CASSDSNRATEAFF
TGTGCCAGCAGTGACTCCAACAGGGCCACTGAAGCTTTCTTT
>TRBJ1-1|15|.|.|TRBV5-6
CASSLGIQGNTEAFF
TGTGCCAGCAGCTTGGGAATTCAGGGGAACACTGAAGCTTTCTTT
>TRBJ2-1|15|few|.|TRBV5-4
CASSPQRSSYNEQFF
TGTGCCAGCAGTCCTCAAAGGAGCTCCTACAATGAGCAGTTCTTC
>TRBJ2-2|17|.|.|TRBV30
CAWSVTHFPRDTGELFF
TGTGCCTGGAGTGTCACCCACTTCCCGAGGGACACCGGGGAGCTGTTTTTT
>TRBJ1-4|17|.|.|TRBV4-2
CASSLGPKFMPSEKLFF
TGTGCCAGCAGCTTGGGGCCAAAGTTCATGCCCTCTGAAAAACTGTTTTTT
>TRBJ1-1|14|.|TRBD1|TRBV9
CASSVTTGGIGAFF
TGTGCCAGCAGCGTAACGACAGGGGGCATTGGAGCTTTCTTT
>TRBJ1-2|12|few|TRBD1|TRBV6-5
CASRDRPYGYTF
TGTGCCAGCCGGGACAGGCCCTATGGCTACACCTTC
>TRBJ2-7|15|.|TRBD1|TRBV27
CASGPTGGIAYEQYF
TGTGCCAGCGGCCCGACAGGGGGTATCGCCTACGAGCAGTACTTC
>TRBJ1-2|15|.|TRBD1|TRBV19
CASSIAGRGLYGYTF
TGTGCCAGTAGTATAGCTGGCAGGGGGCTATACGGCTACACCTTC
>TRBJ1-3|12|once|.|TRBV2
CASSERGNTIYF
TGTGCCAGCAGTGAGCGAGGAAACACCATATATTTT
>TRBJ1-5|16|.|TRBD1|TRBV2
CASSRAGTGNNQPQHF
TGTGCCAGCAGTAGGGCTGGGACAGGCAACAATCAGCCCCAGCATTTT
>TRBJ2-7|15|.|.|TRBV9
CASSVGLASSYEQYF
TGTGCCAGCAGCGTAGGGTTAGCGAGCTCCTACGAGCAGTACTTC
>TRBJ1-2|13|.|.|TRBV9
CASSAGVSYGYTF
TGTGCCAGCAGCGCAGGGGTTTCCTATGGCTACACCTTC
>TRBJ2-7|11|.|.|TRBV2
CASSDLSEQYF
TGTGCCAGCAGTGATCTTAGTGAGCAGTACTTC
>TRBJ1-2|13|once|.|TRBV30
CAWTGDTNYGYTF
TGTGCCTGGACGGGGGATACTAACTATGGCTACACCTTC
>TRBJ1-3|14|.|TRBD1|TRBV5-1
CASGDRGTGNTIYF
TGCGCCAGCGGAGACAGGGGAACTGGAAACACCATATATTTT
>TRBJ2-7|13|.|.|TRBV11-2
CASSFGLSYEQYF
TGTGCCAGCAGCTTTGGACTCTCCTACGAGCAGTACTTC
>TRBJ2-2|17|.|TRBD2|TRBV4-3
CASSQDPSGGLVGELFF
TGCGCCAGCAGCCAAGATCCTAGCGGGGGCCTTGTCGGGGAGCTGTTTTTT
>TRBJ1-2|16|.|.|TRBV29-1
CSVHDRPGTTSYGYTF
TGCAGCGTTCATGACAGGCCCGGAACGACGTCCTATGGCTACACCTTC
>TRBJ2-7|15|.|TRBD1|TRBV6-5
CASSPSWTGNNEQYF
TGTGCCAGCAGTCCTTCCTGGACAGGGAACAACGAGCAATACTTC
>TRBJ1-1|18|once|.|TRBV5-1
CASSLGILGVPMNTEAFF
TGCGCCAGCAGCTTGGGGATTCTCGGGGTTCCCATGAACACTGAAGCTTTCTTT
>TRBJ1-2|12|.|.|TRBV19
CASMGANYGYTF
TGTGCCAGTATGGGGGCCAACTATGGCTACACCTTC
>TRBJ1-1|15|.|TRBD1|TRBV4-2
CASTPTRGLVTEAFF
TGTGCCAGCACCCCTACAAGGGGGCTGGTCACTGAAGCTTTCTTT